A selection of T cell receptor beta chains follows, all from one sample in a study of shared clonotypes between healthy human individuals. Generated by immunoSEQ multiplex PCR, the TCRdb table keeps only in-frame clones and is missing some. Found here are over a million clones, about 75% of them singletons; the top ten hold approximately 1.5%. Material for sequencing was memory CD4+ T cells sorted from blood. These receptors were obtained from a man younger than 35 in good health. Both conserved end residues are part of each CDR3. The D gene is left open where the match is weak. Some rows have no size entry. The others give once, few or many, or a class for an expanded clone.

clone size	D gene	V gene	J gene	CDR3 DNA	CDR3 protein
NA	TRBD1	TRBV4-3	TRBJ2-3	TGCGCCAGCAGCCAAGATGGGACAGGGAAGAGTACGCAGTATTTT	CASSQDGTGKSTQYF
NA	NA	TRBV9	TRBJ2-1	TGTGCCAGCAGCGTAGGGGGTGGGGCACAGGGCCATGAGCAGTTCTTC	CASSVGGGAQGHEQFF
NA	TRBD1	TRBV5-1	TRBJ2-1	TGCGCCAGCAGCTTGGGACAGGGCTCAGGTGAGCAGTTCTTC	CASSLGQGSGEQFF
few	TRBD2	TRBV7-7	TRBJ2-2	TGTGCTAGCAGCCCCCGGACTAGCACCGGGGAGCTGTTTTTT	CASSPRTSTGELFF
NA	TRBD2	TRBV19	TRBJ2-2	TGTGCCAGTAGTCGCGGACTAGCGGGAGGAGGCGGGGAGCTGTTTTTT	CASSRGLAGGGGELFF
NA	TRBD1	TRBV18	TRBJ1-2	TGTGCCAGCTCACCGACAGGGGATTCTAACTATGGCTACACCTTC	CASSPTGDSNYGYTF
NA	TRBD1	TRBV30	TRBJ2-1	TGTGCCTGGAGTGTAAGGACAGGGGGCCGAAATGAGCAGTTCTTC	CAWSVRTGGRNEQFF
NA	NA	TRBV7-8	TRBJ2-3	TGTGCCAGCAGTCTCAGGAGAAGCACAGATACGCAGTATTTT	CASSLRRSTDTQYF
NA	NA	TRBV10-2	TRBJ2-3	TGCGCCGTACAGGGATCCGGCAGAGATACGCAGTATTTT	CAVQGSGRDTQYF
NA	NA	TRBV15	TRBJ2-3	TGTGCCACCAGCTCTCTCGGGGCTATCCCTAGCACAGATACGCAGTATTTT	CATSSLGAIPSTDTQYF
NA	NA	TRBV7-9	TRBJ2-5	TGTGCCAGCAGCCGACGGACAGCGTACCAAGAGACCCAGTACTTC	CASSRRTAYQETQYF
NA	NA	TRBV9	TRBJ1-1	TGTGCCAGCAGCGTAGGTAAGGGTAACACTGAAGCTTTCTTT	CASSVGKGNTEAFF
NA	NA	TRBV2	TRBJ2-5	TGTGCCAGCAGCCTAGTAAGGGAGACCCAGTACTTC	CASSLVRETQYF
NA	NA	TRBV6-1	TRBJ2-1	TGTGCCAGCAGTGAAGCGCTTCGTGGGGATGAGCAGTTCTTC	CASSEALRGDEQFF
NA	TRBD1	TRBV5-1	TRBJ1-5	TGCGCCAGCAGCTTGGCCCCAGGGGGTAATCAGCCCCAGCATTTT	CASSLAPGGNQPQHF
once	NA	TRBV5-1	TRBJ2-7	TGCGCCAGCAGCTTGTACCCTTCGGAGGGATACGAGCAGTACTTC	CASSLYPSEGYEQYF
few	NA	TRBV10-1	TRBJ2-1	TGCGCCAGCAGTGTAATCGAAAATGAGCAGTTCTTC	CASSVIENEQFF
NA	TRBD2	TRBV4-1	TRBJ2-5	TGCGCCAGCAGCCAAGATCGGAGTAGCGGGTTTGATACCCAGTACTTC	CASSQDRSSGFDTQYF
NA	TRBD1	TRBV6-6	TRBJ1-2	TGTGCCAGCAGTTACCCAGGACAGGGAAGCTATGGCTACACCTTC	CASSYPGQGSYGYTF
NA	NA	TRBV7-2	TRBJ2-2	TGTGCCAGCAGCCCAGTAGCGGTACTTAACACCGGGGAGCTGTTTTTT	CASSPVAVLNTGELFF
NA	TRBD2	TRBV30	TRBJ2-1	TGTGCCTGGAGTCCCGGACTAGCGGGCAGGCCTGAGCAGTTCTTC	CAWSPGLAGRPEQFF
NA	TRBD2	TRBV19	TRBJ2-2	TGTGCCAGTAGTATCCTAGCGGGAGATACCGGGGAGCTGTTTTTT	CASSILAGDTGELFF
NA	NA	TRBV5-8	TRBJ2-5	TGTGCCAGCGCCTCGGGGCTCCAAGAGACCCAGTACTTC	CASASGLQETQYF
NA	NA	TRBV11-3	TRBJ2-7	TGTGCCAGCAGCTCGGGGATAAACTACGAGCAGTACTTC	CASSSGINYEQYF
once	NA	TRBV30	TRBJ2-7	TGTGCCTGGAAGAGCTTGGGCTACGAGCAGTACTTC	CAWKSLGYEQYF
NA	NA	TRBV7-9	TRBJ2-3	TGTGCCAGCAGCTTAGGTCTGGGGGAAACAGATACGCAGTATTTT	CASSLGLGETDTQYF
NA	TRBD1	TRBV5-4	TRBJ1-2	TGTGCCAGCAGACAGGGGCCCCTCTATGGCTACACCTTC	CASRQGPLYGYTF
NA	NA	TRBV11-2	TRBJ2-1	TGTGCCAGCAGCACGGGCTATGAGCAGTTCTTC	CASSTGYEQFF
NA	NA	TRBV5-5	TRBJ2-1	TGTGCCAGCAACCCGAGGGACTTTTCCGGTGAGCAGTTCTTC	CASNPRDFSGEQFF
NA	TRBD1	TRBV7-9	TRBJ1-5	TGTGCCAGCAGCGCAGGGGGGTTCGTCCAGCCCCAGCATTTT	CASSAGGFVQPQHF
NA	NA	TRBV20-1	TRBJ2-3	TGCAGCGGGGGTTTCACAGATACGCAGTATTTT	CSGGFTDTQYF
few	NA	TRBV9	TRBJ1-2	TGTGCCAGCAGCGTAGGCCGAGCGGGCAGTTCGGAGGGCTACACCTTC	CASSVGRAGSSEGYTF
NA	NA	TRBV4-3	TRBJ2-7	TGCGCCAGCAGCCAAGAAGCTACCCCAGCGGGCTCCTACGAGCAGTACTTC	CASSQEATPAGSYEQYF